A single sample gave rise to the 30 T cell receptor beta chains below, sequenced in a study of read filtering for tumor transcriptome and immune sequencing. The library was built from 400 to 500 ng RNA with molecular barcoded adaptors for alpha/delta and beta/gamma chains. TCRdb analysed the reads with MiXCR anew, one entry per CDR3 protein. The sample lists roughly 90,000 distinct CDR3 sequences, about a fifth occurring once. Sequenced: a population of CD138-negative cells sorted from bone marrow. The receptor source for this set is a donor at least 40 years old with multiple myeloma.

This clonotype was recorded at least ten times. The CDR3 DNA reads TGTGCCAGCAGGATTCAGGGGGCATGGACTGAAGCTTTCTTT. It encodes CASRIQGAWTEAFF. This sequence joins TRBV7-2 and TRBJ1-1; 8 nucleotides match TRBD1. The germline V gene has CDR1 SGHTA and CDR2 FQGNSA. The CDR3 contains 14 residues. Trimming cost V 6 bases and J 5 bases; bases outside gene matches: 8.

This clonotype was observed many times. This chain uses TRBV25-1 with TRBJ2-5; 12 bases fit TRBD2. V lost 3 bases and J lost 3; bases outside the gene matches: 5. Germline-derived CDR1 and CDR2 are MGHDK and SYGVNS. This CDR3 region has 16 residues. The DNA for the CDR3 is TGTGCCAGCAGTGACGCTCGACTAGCGGGGGAAGAGACCCAGTACTTC. Translated, it gives CASSDARLAGEETQYF.

Worth noting for this clonotype: Since a much larger clone is just one base distant, this may be a read error. The rearrangement joins TRBV6-2 or TRBV6-3 to TRBJ1-1; D might be TRBD1 (5 bases). Germline CDR1 and CDR2: MNHEY and SVGEGT. The CDR3 totals 19 residues. Here the CDR3 reads CASSSFNPRDLRRNIEAFF. The CDR3 nucleotides read TGTGCCAGCAGCTCGTTTAACCCTCGGGACCTCCGTCGGAACATTGAAGCTTTCTTT.

The chain combines TRBV24-1 with TRBJ2-1; the D is unclear. Germline V lookup: CDR1 KGHDR, CDR2 SFDVKD. The V and J ends lost 6 bases and 5 bases respectively, with 4 bases between them. The CDR3 is 11 residues long. CDR3 region: CATSKNNEQFF. The DNA for the CDR3 is TGTGCCACCAGTAAGAACAATGAGCAGTTCTTC.

The chain uses TRBV19 and TRBJ1-2, with a weak D call TRBD1 (5 bases). Germline assignment: CDR1 LNHDA and CDR2 SQIVND (reference sequence). V lost 5 bases, J lost 7 bases, and 14 bases lay in between. The CDR3 totals 13 residues. The chain's CDR3 is CASSPAGRTGYTF. CDR3 nucleotide sequence: TGTGCCAGTAGTCCCGCGGGACGAACTGGCTACACCTTC.

The sample holds many counts of this clonotype. The V gene is TRBV11-2, the J gene TRBJ1-4; D is undetermined. Trimming shortened V by 3 bases and J by 4 bases, and 3 bases separated the two germline ends. The V gene's germline CDR1 is SGHAT and CDR2 FQNNGV. This CDR3 comprises 12 residues. The DNA for the CDR3 is TGTGCCAGCAGCTTCCATAATGAAAAACTGTTTTTT. This gives the protein CASSFHNEKLFF.

The chain carries TRBV7-2 and TRBJ1-5, with D hard to call. Germline assignment: CDR1 SGHTA and CDR2 FQGNSA. The V end lost 1 base, the J end lost 3 bases, and 10 bases lay between the germline ends. The CDR3 contains 15 residues. The CDR3 sequence: CTSSLVSQFNQPQHF. DNA of the CDR3: TGTACCAGCAGCTTAGTCTCACAGTTCAATCAGCCCCAGCATTTT.

This clonotype was observed many times. V is TRBV28 and J is TRBJ2-7; the match to TRBD2 covers 7 bases. Germline CDR1 is MDHEN and CDR2 is SYDVKM. The CDR3 sequence is 15 residues long. The V and J ends lost 6 bases and 2 bases, in that order; junction bases with no gene match: 10. CDR3 DNA sequence: TGTGCCAGCAGCCCTTGGGCTAGCGGAACCTACGAGCAGTACTTC. This encodes CASSPWASGTYEQYF.

In the case of this clonotype: This may be a read error, as it is one base from a much larger clone. This chain joins TRBV9 and TRBJ2-5; possibly TRBD1 or TRBD2 for D (5 bases each). The CDR3 spans 15 residues. CDR1 SGDLS and CDR2 YYNGEE come from the germline V gene. The ends were cut back, 1 base at V and 2 bases at J, with 12 bases in the middle. CDR3 nucleotide sequence: TGTGCCAGCAGCGTAAGGGAGACAGCGCAAGAGACCCAGTACTTC. Protein sequence: CASSVRETAQETQYF.

The rearrangement uses TRBV18 and TRBJ2-5, with 9 bases lining up with TRBD2. This CDR3 spans 15 amino acids. The trim removed 0 bases at V and 4 bases at J, leaving 3 bases unmatched. The germline V gene has CDR1 KGHSH and CDR2 LQKENI. This CDR3 is CASSPPGLALETQYF. The CDR3 DNA follows: TGTGCCAGCTCACCACCGGGACTAGCATTAGAGACCCAGTACTTC.

The sample holds a few counts of this clonotype. The chain carries TRBV6-1 and TRBJ2-3; possibly TRBD2 for D (6 bases). The CDR3 consists of 16 residues. Germline values: CDR1 MNHNS, CDR2 SASEGT. V was pared by 2 bases and J by 4 bases, with 16 bases between. DNA for the CDR3: TGTGCCAGCAGTGAATGGGCCTGGGGGGACTCAGATACGCAGTATTTT. It specifies CASSEWAWGDSDTQYF.

Points on this clonotype: With a much larger clone just one base away, this may be a read error. This chain uses TRBV2 with TRBJ2-7; D is unclear. This CDR3 is 13 amino acids long. The V gene lost 8 bases and the J gene lost 2 bases, with 13 bases spanning the gap. Germline V gene lookup returns CDR1 SNHLY and CDR2 FYNNEI. CDR3 DNA: TGTGCCAGCGGAATGGCAGCAACCTACGAGCAGTACTTC. It translates to CASGMAATYEQYF.

The J gene is TRBJ2-1, the V gene TRBV11-2, with D possibly being TRBD1 (6 bases). The germline V gene has CDR1 SGHAT and CDR2 FQNNGV. Between the trimmed V and J ends, which lost 4 bases and 8 bases, there was a span of 18 bases. The CDR3 has 15 amino acids. The CDR3 loop reads CASSSVRGRGDEQFF. The DNA of the CDR3 is TGTGCCAGCAGCTCGGTCAGGGGTCGCGGCGATGAGCAGTTCTTC.

This clonotype was recorded many times. This sequence joins TRBV2 and TRBJ2-1, with TRBD1 as a possible D gene (5 bases). Deletions cut 8 bases from V and 5 bases from J, with 13 bases between. This CDR3 is 13 amino acids long. The germline CDR1 and CDR2 sequences are SNHLY and FYNNEI. CDR3 loop: CASAAETDNEQFF. As DNA, the CDR3 is TGTGCCAGCGCCGCTGAGACAGACAATGAGCAGTTCTTC.

As for this clonotype: A much larger clonotype is one base distant, so this may be a read error. The chain combines TRBV5-1 with TRBJ2-7; D is unresolved. Germline V gene data show CDR1 as SGHRS and CDR2 as YFSETQ. This CDR3 region has 12 residues. CDR3 DNA sequence: TGCACCAGCAGCTTGGTAAGCTACGAGCAGTACTTC. As protein: CTSSLVSYEQYF.

This clonotype was seen repeatedly, ten times or more. This sequence joins TRBV7-2 and TRBJ2-1; TRBD2 matches at 7 bases. Germline V gene sequence: CDR1 SGHTA, CDR2 FQGNSA. This CDR3 is 14 amino acids long. V lost 8 bases and J lost 8; bases outside the gene matches: 12. The CDR3 region has the DNA TGTGCCAGCTCGGGGGGACTCCTAAGGGATGAGCAGTTCTTC. It codes for CASSGGLLRDEQFF.

The chain has TRBV29-1 and TRBJ1-4, with no clear D. In germline, CDR1 is SQVTM, CDR2 ANQGSEA. Trimming left V 3 bases short and J 10 bases short, with 18 bases between. There are 14 residues in the CDR3. The CDR3 spells CSVEDGITPGKLFF. The CDR3 bases are TGCAGCGTTGAGGACGGAATCACTCCGGGAAAACTGTTTTTT. Full variable domain (missing parts from reference TRBV29-1 and TRBJ1-4): SAVISQKPSRDICQRGTSLTIQCQVDSQVTMMFWYRQQPGQSLTLIATANQGSEATYESGFVIDKFPISRPNLTFSTLTVSNMSPEDSSIYLCSVEDGITPGKLFFGSGTQLSVL.

This clonotype has a count of ten or more. The gene calls are TRBV3-1 and TRBJ1-1; D not resolved. V lost 1 base, J lost 6 bases, and 6 bases lay in between. Per germline, CDR1 LGHDT and CDR2 YNNKEL (reference sequence). This CDR3 spans 12 amino acids. CDR3 sequence reads: CASSQVAAEAFF. For the CDR3, the DNA is TGTGCCAGCAGCCAAGTTGCAGCTGAAGCTTTCTTT.

V gene TRBV28 combines with J gene TRBJ1-1; D not resolved. V lost 5 bases and J 4 bases, leaving 11 bases between the germline ends. The CDR3 has 13 amino acids. Germline CDR1 reads MDHEN; CDR2 reads SYDVKM. In DNA form, the CDR3 reads TGTGCCAGCAGTCTCACGTGGGGCACTGAAGCTTTCTTT. Its protein product is CASSLTWGTEAFF. Looking up the rest from reference TRBV28 and TRBJ1-1 gives the full variable domain: DVKVTQSSRYLVKRTGEKVFLECVQDMDHENMFWYRQDPGLGLRLIYFSYDVKMKEKGDIPEGYSVSREKKERFSLILESASTNQTSMYLCASSLTWGTEAFFGQGTRLTVV.

This clonotype showed up many times. V is TRBV2 and J is TRBJ2-1, with 13 bases that match TRBD2. Trimming cost V 6 bases and J 9 bases; bases outside gene matches: 8. The CDR3 is 15 amino acids. Germline V gene data show CDR1 as SNHLY and CDR2 as FYNNEI. CDR3 sequence reads: CASRAGTSGEGEQFF. The CDR3 nucleotides are TGTGCCAGCAGGGCCGGGACTAGCGGGGAAGGTGAGCAGTTCTTC.

Comments on this clonotype: A much larger clone sits a single nucleotide away, making a read error possible. The CDR3 is CASRSSGGRGADTQYF. In DNA form, the CDR3 reads TGTGCCAGCAGGTCCTCGGGGGGGAGGGGAGCGGATACGCAGTATTTT. The gene calls are TRBV28 and TRBJ2-3, with 8 positions matching TRBD2. The CDR3 extends over 16 amino acids. V lost 6 bases to trimming and J lost 6 bases; unmatched junction nucleotides: 14. Germline values: CDR1 MDHEN, CDR2 SYDVKM.

This clonotype occurred many times. The rearrangement joins TRBV5-1 to TRBJ1-1, with unresolved D. The CDR3 totals 12 residues. Germline values: CDR1 SGHRS, CDR2 YFSETQ. Trimming pared 3 bases from V and 6 bases from J, leaving 9 bases between. DNA for the CDR3: TGCGCCAGCAGCTCTCGGACCTCTGAAGCTTTCTTT. It yields the protein CASSSRTSEAFF.

Comments on this clonotype: Being one base from a much bigger clone, this may be a read error. The V and J genes are TRBV2 and TRBJ2-6; possibly TRBD2 for D (5 bases). Germline values: CDR1 SNHLY, CDR2 FYNNEI. The CDR3 spans 14 residues. Trimming shortened V by 10 bases and J by 2 bases, and 12 bases separated the two germline ends. CDR3 amino acids: CAIHQEAGANVLTF. The CDR3 DNA reads TGTGCCATCCATCAGGAGGCTGGGGCCAACGTCCTGACTTTC.

In its sample, this clonotype was seen a few times. The chain links TRBV6-2 or TRBV6-3 to TRBJ1-5; tentatively, D is TRBD1 (5 bases). Between the trimmed V and J ends, which lost 8 bases and 4 bases, there was a span of 21 bases. Germline V gene sequence: CDR1 MNHEY, CDR2 SVGEGT. CDR3 length equals 16 residues. The CDR3 DNA sequence: TGTGCCAGCGGGGACCAGGGTTTTTTCCGTAATCAGCCCCAGCATTTT. It specifies CASGDQGFFRNQPQHF.

Many counts were recorded for this clonotype. CDR3 region: CASSLPPGVVTEAFF. CDR3 coding DNA: TGTGCCAGCAGTCTCCCCCCAGGGGTAGTCACTGAAGCTTTCTTT. The chain is built from TRBV28 and TRBJ1-1; the D gene is possibly TRBD1 (6 bases). V was cut by 5 bases and J by 4 bases, with 17 bases left in between. Germline lookup yields CDR1 MDHEN and CDR2 SYDVKM. The CDR3 sequence is 15 residues long.

This clonotype appeared many times. This chain connects TRBV2 to TRBJ2-5; TRBD2 agrees at 13 bases. The V segment lost 4 bases and the J segment 7 bases; nucleotides outside the gene matches: 3. CDR1 and CDR2 from the germline V gene are SNHLY and FYNNEI. There are 14 residues in the CDR3. CDR3 amino acids: CASSGGTSGTTQYF. CDR3 bases: TGTGCCAGCAGTGGGGGGACTAGCGGGACGACCCAGTACTTC.

On this clonotype: It may be a read error: a sequence one base away is much more abundant. V usage is TRBV28 and J usage is TRBJ2-5, with D perhaps given as TRBD1 or TRBD2 (7 bases each). This CDR3 spans 14 amino acids. Germline V gene sequence: CDR1 MDHEN, CDR2 SYDVKM. With 10 bases removed from V and 5 bases from J, the gap between germline ends came to 20 bases. For the CDR3, the DNA is TGTGCCACCGGGGGGTATGAGGGGGCCGAGACCCAGTACTTC. Its protein product is CATGGYEGAETQYF.

This clonotype was counted at least ten times. V and J are TRBV18 and TRBJ1-2; D not resolved. Per the germline V gene, CDR1 is KGHSH and CDR2 is LQKENI. The CDR3 sequence is 14 residues long. V lost 2 bases, J lost 3 bases, and 10 bases lay in between. The CDR3 region is CASSPSRTDYGYTF. CDR3 sequence (DNA): TGTGCCAGCTCACCATCGAGAACAGACTATGGCTACACCTTC.

J is TRBJ1-5 and V is TRBV19; 7 bases agree with TRBD1. Trimming cost V 5 bases and J 2 bases; bases outside gene matches: 6. The CDR3 extends over 15 amino acids. CDR1 is LNHDA, CDR2 SQIVND, per germline (reference sequence). The CDR3 bases are TGTGCCAGTAGTTTGGACAGGTCCCGCAATCAGCCCCAGCATTTT. This translates into CASSLDRSRNQPQHF. Full variable domain (rest looked up from reference TRBV19 and TRBJ1-5): DGGITQSPKYLFRKEGQNVTLSCEQNLNHDAMYWYRQDPGQGLRLIYYSQIVNDFQKGDIAEGYSVSREKKESFPLTVTSAQKNPTAFYLCASSLDRSRNQPQHFGDGTRLSIL.

With regard to this clonotype: With a much larger clone just one base away, this may be a read error. Lacking the conserved final phenylalanine or tryptophan, this CDR3 likely reflects a read error. The genes are TRBV7-9 and TRBJ2-3; 7 bases are shared with TRBD1. Germline V CDR1 and CDR2: SEHNR, FQNEAQ (reference sequence). The CDR3 covers 15 residues. Germline trimming cut 5 bases from V and 1 base from J; bases unmatched to any gene: 6. The chain's CDR3 is CASSQGTAGTDTQYL. As DNA, the CDR3 is TGTGCCAGCAGCCAAGGGACAGCAGGCACAGATACGCAGTATCTT.